This T cell receptor beta chain was recovered during a study of T-cell memory formation after mild COVID-19. The CDR3 contains 17 residues. MiXCR, run by TCRdb on the 5' RACE reads, gives a single entry per CDR3 protein. Of fewer than 650,000 distinct CDR3 sequences detected, less than 25% appear once; the ten largest clones hold about 8.7%. V gene TRBV21-1 combines with J gene TRBJ2-4; TRBD1 is taken as the D call from the table, unchecked against the DNA. TRBV21-1 is labeled a pseudogene. The sequence came from an adult woman who had mild COVID-19 (a few samples of this study predate the infection). Cell type and time point are not known. Sequencing was done on a sample of PBMCs or a T cell subset sorted from them (not recorded which). The CDR3, as DNA: TGTGCCAGCAGCAAAAGGGCAGGGGGTCTAGCCAAAAACATTCAGTACTTC. Encoded protein: CASSKRAGGLAKNIQYF.